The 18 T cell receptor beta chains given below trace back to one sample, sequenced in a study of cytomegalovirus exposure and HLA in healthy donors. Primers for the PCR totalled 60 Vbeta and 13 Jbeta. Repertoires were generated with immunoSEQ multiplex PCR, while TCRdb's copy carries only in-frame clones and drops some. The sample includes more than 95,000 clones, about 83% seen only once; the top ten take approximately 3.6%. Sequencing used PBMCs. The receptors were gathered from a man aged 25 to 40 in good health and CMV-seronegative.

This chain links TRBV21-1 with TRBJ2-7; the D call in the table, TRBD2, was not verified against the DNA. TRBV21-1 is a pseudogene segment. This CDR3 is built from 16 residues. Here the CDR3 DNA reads TGTGCCAGCAGCTCTGAGGATTTACCCATTTTGTACGAGCAGTACTTC. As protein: CASSSEDLPILYEQYF.

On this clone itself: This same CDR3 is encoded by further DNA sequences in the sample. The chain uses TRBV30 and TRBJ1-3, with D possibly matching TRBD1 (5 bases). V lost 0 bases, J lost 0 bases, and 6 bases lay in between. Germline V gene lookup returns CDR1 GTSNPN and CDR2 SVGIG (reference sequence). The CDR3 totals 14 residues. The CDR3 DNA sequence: TGTGCCTGGAGTGTCGGGGGCTCTGGAAACACCATATATTTT. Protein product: CAWSVGGSGNTIYF.

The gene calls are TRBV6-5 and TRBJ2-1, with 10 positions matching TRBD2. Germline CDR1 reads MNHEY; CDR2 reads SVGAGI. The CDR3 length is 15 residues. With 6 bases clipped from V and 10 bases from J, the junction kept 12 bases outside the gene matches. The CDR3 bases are TGTGCCAGCAGGGGAGCGGGAGGGCCTATTCAAGAGCAGTTCTTC. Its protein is CASRGAGGPIQEQFF.

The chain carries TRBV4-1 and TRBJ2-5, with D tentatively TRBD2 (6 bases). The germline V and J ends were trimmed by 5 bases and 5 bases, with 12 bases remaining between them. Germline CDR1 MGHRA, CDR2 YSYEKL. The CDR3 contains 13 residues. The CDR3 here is CASSDPRGETQYF. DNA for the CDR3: TGCGCCAGCAGCGATCCTCGGGGGGAGACCCAGTACTTC.

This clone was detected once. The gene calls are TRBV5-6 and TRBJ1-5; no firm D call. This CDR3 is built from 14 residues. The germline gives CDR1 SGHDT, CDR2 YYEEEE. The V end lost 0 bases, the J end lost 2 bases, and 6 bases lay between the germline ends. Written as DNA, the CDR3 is TGTGCCAGCAGCTTGGCCCTAGGCAATCAGCCCCAGCATTTT. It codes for CASSLALGNQPQHF. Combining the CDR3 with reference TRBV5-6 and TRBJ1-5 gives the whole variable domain DAGVTQSPTHLIKTRGQQVTLRCSPKSGHDTVSWYQQALGQGPQFIFQYYEEEERQRGNFPDRFSGHQFPNYSSELNVNALLLGDSALYLCASSLALGNQPQHFGDGTRLSIL.

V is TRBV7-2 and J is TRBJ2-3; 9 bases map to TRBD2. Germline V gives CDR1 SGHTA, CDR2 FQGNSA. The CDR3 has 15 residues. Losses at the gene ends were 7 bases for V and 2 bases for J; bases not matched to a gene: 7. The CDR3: CASKAGGRSTDTQYF. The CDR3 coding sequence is TGTGCCAGCAAGGCGGGGGGGAGATCCACAGATACGCAGTATTTT.

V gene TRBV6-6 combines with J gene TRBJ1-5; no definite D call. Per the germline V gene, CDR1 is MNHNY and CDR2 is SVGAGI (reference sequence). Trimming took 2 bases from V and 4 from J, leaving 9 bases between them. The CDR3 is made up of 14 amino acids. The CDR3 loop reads CASSYEVPNQPQHF. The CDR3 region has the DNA TGTGCCAGCAGTTACGAGGTGCCTAATCAGCCCCAGCATTTT.

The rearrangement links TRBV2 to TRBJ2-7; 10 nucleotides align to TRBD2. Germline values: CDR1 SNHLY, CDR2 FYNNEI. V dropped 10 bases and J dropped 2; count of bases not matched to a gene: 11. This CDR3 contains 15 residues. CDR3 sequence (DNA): TGTGCCACCGGGACTAGCGCCCTTGTTACCTACGAGCAGTACTTC. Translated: CATGTSALVTYEQYF.

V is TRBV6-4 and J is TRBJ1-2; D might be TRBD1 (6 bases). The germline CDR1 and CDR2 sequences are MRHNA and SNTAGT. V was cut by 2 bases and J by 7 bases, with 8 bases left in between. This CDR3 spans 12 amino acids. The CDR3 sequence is CASSDRGIGYTF. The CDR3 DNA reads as TGTGCCAGCAGTGACAGGGGGATTGGCTACACCTTC.

The CDR3 nucleotides read TGTGCCAGCAGCTGGGACAGGGAAGAGACCCAGTACTTC. As protein: CASSWDREETQYF. The J gene is TRBJ2-5, the V gene TRBV7-8; 9 bases are shared with TRBD1. The CDR3 has 13 amino acids. The V gene's germline CDR1 is SGHVS and CDR2 FQNEAQ. V trimming: 4 bases; J trimming: 3 bases; junction bases outside the gene matches: 0.

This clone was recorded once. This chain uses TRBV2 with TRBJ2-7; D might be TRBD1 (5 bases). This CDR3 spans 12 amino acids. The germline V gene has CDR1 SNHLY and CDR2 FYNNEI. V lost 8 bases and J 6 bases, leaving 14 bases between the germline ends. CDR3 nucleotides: TGTGCCAGCTTGATGGGGCCTCTCGAGCAGTACTTC. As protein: CASLMGPLEQYF.

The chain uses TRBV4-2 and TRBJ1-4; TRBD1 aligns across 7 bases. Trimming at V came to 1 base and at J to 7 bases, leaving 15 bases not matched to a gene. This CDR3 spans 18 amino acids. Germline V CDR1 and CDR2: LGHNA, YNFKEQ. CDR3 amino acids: CASSQGRQGGRNGEKLFF. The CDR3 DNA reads TGTGCCAGCAGCCAAGGGCGACAGGGAGGTCGTAACGGTGAAAAACTGTTTTTT.

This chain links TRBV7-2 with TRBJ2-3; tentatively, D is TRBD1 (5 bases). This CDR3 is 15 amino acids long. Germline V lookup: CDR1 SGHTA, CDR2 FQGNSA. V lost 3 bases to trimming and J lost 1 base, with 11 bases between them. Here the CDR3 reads CASSFTGSRTDTQYF. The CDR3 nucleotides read TGTGCCAGCAGCTTTACAGGTAGTCGCACAGATACGCAGTATTTT.

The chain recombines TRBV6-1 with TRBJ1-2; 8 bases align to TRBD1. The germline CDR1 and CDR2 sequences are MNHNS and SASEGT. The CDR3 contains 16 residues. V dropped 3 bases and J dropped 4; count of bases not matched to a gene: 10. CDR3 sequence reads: CASSDGSRGLGYGYTF. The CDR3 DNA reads TGTGCCAGCAGTGACGGGTCCAGGGGGCTCGGCTATGGCTACACCTTC.

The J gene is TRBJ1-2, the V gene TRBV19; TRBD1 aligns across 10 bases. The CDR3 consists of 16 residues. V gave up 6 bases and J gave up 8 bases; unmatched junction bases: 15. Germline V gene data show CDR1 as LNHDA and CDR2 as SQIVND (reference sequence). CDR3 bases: TGTGCCAGTAGCGGTAGCCGGGACAGGGGATTCGAAGGCTACACCTTC. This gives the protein CASSGSRDRGFEGYTF.

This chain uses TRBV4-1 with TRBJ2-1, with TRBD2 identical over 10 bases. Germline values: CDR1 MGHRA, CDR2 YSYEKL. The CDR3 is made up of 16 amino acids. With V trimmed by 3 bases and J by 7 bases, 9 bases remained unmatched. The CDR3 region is CASSHSSGRAGNEQFF. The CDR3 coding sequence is TGCGCCAGCAGCCATTCCAGCGGGAGGGCCGGTAATGAGCAGTTCTTC.

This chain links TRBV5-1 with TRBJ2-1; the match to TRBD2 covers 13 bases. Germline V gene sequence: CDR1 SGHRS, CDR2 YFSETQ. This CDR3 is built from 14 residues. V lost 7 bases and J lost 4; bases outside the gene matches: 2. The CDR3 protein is CASGLAGDYNEQFF. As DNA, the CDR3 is TGCGCCAGCGGACTAGCGGGGGATTACAATGAGCAGTTCTTC.

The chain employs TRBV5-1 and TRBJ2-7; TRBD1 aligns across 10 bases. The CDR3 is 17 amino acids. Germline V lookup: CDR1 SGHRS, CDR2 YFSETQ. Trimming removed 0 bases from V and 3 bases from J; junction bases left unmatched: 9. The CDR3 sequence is CASSLAKFRTGGYEQYF. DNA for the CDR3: TGCGCCAGCAGCTTGGCCAAGTTCAGGACAGGGGGCTACGAGCAGTACTTC.